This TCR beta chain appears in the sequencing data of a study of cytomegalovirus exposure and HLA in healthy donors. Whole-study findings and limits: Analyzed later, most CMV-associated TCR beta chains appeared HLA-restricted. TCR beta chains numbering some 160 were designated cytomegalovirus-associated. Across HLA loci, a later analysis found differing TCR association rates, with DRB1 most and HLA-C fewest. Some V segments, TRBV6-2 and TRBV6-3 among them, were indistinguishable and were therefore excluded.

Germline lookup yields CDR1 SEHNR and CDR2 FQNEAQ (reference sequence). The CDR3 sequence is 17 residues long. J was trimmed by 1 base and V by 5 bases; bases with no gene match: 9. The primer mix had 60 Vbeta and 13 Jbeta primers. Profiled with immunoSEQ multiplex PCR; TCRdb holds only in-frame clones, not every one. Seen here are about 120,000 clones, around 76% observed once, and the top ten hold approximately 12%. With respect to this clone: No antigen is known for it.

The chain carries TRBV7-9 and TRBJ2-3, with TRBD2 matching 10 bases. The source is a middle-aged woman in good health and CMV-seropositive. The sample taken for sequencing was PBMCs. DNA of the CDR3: TGTGCCAGCAGCGCCCAATTCGGGACTAGCGGCACAGATACGCAGTATTTT. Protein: CASSAQFGTSGTDTQYF.